What follows describes a single T cell receptor beta chain. This sample stems from a study of blood T cell repertoires in COVID-19. Study-wide background: Spain, Italy and the United States supplied samples that represented acute and convalescent COVID-19. T cells, B-cell-depleted T cells, or PBMCs supplied cDNA or gDNA.

The CDR3 consists of 13 residues. Trimming removed 1 base from V and 8 bases from J, with 11 bases in between. Seattle enrolled patients during active infection and tracked them longitudinally. Authors' data handling: Scientists estimated how many nucleated cells there were by amplifying reference gene primers. Sequenced by immunoSEQ multiplex PCR; TCRdb stores in-frame clones only, minus some. The V and J calls and the clone size are those of that table, but D and trimming were determined from the DNA. The sample contains approximately 150,000 clones, 80% to 90% of which appear only once. The sample was peripheral blood. The chain combines TRBV12-3 or TRBV12-4 with TRBJ1-2; D may be TRBD1 (5 bases). The sequence came from a man aged 18 to 35 with COVID-19, enrolled during active disease. CDR3: CASSLGPRAGYTF. DNA for the CDR3: TGTGCCAGCAGTTTAGGCCCCAGGGCCGGCTACACCTTC.